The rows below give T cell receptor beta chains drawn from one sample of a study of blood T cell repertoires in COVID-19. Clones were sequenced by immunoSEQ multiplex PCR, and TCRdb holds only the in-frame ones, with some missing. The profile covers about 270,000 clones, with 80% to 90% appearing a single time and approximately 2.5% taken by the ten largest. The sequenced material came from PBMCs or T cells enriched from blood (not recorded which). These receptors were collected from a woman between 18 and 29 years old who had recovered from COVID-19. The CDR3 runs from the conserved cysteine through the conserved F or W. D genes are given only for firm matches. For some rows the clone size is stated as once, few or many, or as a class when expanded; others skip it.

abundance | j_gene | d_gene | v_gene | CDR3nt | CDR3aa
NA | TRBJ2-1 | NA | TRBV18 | TGTGCCAGCTCACAGACCGCTTTCCGGAGCTCCTACAATGAGCAGTTCTTC | CASSQTAFRSSYNEQFF
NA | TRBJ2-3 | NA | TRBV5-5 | TGTGCCAGCAGCTTGGTTCTAGCAGTAGATACGCAGTATTTT | CASSLVLAVDTQYF
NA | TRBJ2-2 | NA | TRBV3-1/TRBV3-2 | TGTGCCAGCAGCCAAGGTACCACTGCCGGCGGGGAGCTGTTTTTT | CASSQGTTAGGELFF
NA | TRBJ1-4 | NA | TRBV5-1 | TGCGCCAGCAGCTCCGGAGGACTTATTGAAAAACTGTTTTTT | CASSSGGLIEKLFF
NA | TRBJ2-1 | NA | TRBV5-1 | TGCGCCAGCAGCTTGGCAGGGGTCTCCTACAATGAGCAGTTCTTC | CASSLAGVSYNEQFF
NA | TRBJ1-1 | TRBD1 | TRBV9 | TGTGCCAGCAGCGCCGGGGACAGCATGAACACTGAAGCTTTCTTT | CASSAGDSMNTEAFF
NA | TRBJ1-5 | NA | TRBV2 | TGTGCCAGCAGTGAAATCTCCCCTCAGCCCCAGCATTTT | CASSEISPQPQHF
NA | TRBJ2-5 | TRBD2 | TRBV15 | TGTGCCACCAGCAGAGTCGTGGTTAGCGGGGGGCGAAAGGAGACCCAGTACTTC | CATSRVVVSGGRKETQYF
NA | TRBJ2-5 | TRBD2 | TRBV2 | TGTGCCAGCGAGACTAGCGGGGGGGCTCGGCAGACCCAGTACTTC | CASETSGGARQTQYF
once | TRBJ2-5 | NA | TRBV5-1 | TGCGCCAGCACCTCAACTCGAGAGACCCAGTACTTC | CASTSTRETQYF
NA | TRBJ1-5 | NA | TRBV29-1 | TGCAGCGTTGGCGATAGCAATCAGCCCCAGCATTTT | CSVGDSNQPQHF
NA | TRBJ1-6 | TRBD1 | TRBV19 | TGTGCCAGTACTCACCGGACAGGGGCAGGGAATTCACCCCTCCACTTT | CASTHRTGAGNSPLHF
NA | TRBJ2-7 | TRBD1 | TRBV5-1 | TGCGCCAGCAACAGGGGCAACGAGCAGTACTTC | CASNRGNEQYF
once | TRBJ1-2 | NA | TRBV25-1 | TGTGCCAGCAGTGAATTAGGAACAGAGACCTATGGCTACACCTTC | CASSELGTETYGYTF
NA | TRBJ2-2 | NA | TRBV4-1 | TGCGCCAGCAGCCAAGCCGGGAGTCGGGGGAGCGGGGAGCTGTTTTTT | CASSQAGSRGSGELFF
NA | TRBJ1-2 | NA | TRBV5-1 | TGCGCCAGCAGCTTGGTAGGGGGTAATGGCTACACCTTC | CASSLVGGNGYTF
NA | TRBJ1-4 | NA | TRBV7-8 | TGTGCCAGCAGCTTGGGGCCCTCTGAAAAACTGTTTTTT | CASSLGPSEKLFF
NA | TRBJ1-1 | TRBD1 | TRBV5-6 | TGTGCCAGCAGCAAGACAGGGATAAACACTGAAGCTTTCTTT | CASSKTGINTEAFF
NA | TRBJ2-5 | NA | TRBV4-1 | TGCGCCAGCAGTTACAGGGCTCAACAAGAGACCCAGTACTTC | CASSYRAQQETQYF
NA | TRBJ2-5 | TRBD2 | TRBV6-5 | TGTGCCAGCAGTTCTAGCGGGGGCTTGGAGACCCAGTACTTC | CASSSSGGLETQYF
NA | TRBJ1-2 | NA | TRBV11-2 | TGTGCCAGCAGCGGGTTAGGGACACTATATGGCTACACCTTC | CASSGLGTLYGYTF
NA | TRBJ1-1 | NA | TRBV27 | TGTGCCAGCAGTCTCCTTTGGCGGGAGACGGAGACTGAAGCTTTCTTT | CASSLLWRETETEAFF
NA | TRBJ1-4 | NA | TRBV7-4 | TGTGCCAGCAGCCCCGCCGGGCTTGAAGTGGGGCTCCGGGAAAAACTGTTTTTT | CASSPAGLEVGLREKLFF
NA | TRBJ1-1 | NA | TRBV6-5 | TGTGCCAGCAGGGGAGTCATGGGAAACACTGAAGCTTTCTTT | CASRGVMGNTEAFF
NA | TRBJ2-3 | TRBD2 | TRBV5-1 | TGCGCCAGCAGCGTTAGCGGGGGGGCCAGAGATACGCAGTATTTT | CASSVSGGARDTQYF